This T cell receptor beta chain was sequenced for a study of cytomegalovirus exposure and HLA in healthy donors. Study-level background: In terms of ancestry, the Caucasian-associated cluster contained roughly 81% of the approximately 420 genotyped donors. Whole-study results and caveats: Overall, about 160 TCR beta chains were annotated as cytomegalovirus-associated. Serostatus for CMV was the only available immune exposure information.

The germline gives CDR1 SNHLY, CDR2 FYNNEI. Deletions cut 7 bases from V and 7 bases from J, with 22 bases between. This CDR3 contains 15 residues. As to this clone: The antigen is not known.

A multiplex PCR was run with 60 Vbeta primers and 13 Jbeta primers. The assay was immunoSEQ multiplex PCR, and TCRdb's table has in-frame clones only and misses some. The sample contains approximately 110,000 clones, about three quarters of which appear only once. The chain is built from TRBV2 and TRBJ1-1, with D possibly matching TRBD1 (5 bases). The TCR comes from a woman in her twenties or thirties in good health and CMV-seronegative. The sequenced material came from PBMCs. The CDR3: CASKREWQGNFEAFF. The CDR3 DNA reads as TGTGCCAGCAAAAGAGAATGGCAGGGCAATTTTGAAGCTTTCTTT.